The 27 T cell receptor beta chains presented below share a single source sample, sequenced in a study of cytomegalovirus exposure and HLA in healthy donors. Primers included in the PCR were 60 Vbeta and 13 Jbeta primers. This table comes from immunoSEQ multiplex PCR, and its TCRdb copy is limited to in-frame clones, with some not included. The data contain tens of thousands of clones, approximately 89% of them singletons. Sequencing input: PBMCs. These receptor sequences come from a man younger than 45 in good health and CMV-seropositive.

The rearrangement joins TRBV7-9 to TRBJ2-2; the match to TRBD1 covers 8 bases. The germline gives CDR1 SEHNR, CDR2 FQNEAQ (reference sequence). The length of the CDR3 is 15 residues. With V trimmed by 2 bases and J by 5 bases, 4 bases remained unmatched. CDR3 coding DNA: TGTGCCAGCAGCTTATCCCGGACAGGGACCGGGGAGCTGTTTTTT. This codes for CASSLSRTGTGELFF.

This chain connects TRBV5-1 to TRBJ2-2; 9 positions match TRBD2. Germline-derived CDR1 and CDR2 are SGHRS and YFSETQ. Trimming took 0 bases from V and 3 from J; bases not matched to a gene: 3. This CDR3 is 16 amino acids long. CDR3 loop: CASSLGGLAYTGELFF. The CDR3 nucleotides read TGCGCCAGCAGCTTGGGAGGACTAGCGTACACCGGGGAGCTGTTTTTT.

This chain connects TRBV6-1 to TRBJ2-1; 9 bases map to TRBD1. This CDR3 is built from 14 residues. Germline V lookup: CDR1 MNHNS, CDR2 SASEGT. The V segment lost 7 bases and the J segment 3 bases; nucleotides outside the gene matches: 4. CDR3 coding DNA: TGTGCCAGCATTCCGGGACAGGGCTACAATGAGCAGTTCTTC. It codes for CASIPGQGYNEQFF.

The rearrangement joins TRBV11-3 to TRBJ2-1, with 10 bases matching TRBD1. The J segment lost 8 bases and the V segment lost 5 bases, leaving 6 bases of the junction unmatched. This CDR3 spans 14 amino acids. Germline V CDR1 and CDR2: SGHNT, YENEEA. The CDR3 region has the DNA TGTGCCAGCAGCCGAGGGGACAGGGGACATGAGCAGTTCTTC. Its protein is CASSRGDRGHEQFF.

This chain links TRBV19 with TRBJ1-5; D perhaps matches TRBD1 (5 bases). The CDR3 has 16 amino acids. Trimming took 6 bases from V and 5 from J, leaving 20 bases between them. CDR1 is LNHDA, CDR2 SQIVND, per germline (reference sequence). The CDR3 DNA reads TGTGCCAGTAGCAGTTTGACAGCACCTTATTATCAGCCCCAGCATTTT. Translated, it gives CASSSLTAPYYQPQHF.

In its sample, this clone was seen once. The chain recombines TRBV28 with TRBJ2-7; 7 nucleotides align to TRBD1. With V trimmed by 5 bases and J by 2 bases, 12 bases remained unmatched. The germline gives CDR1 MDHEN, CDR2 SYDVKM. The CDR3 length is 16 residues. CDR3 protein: CASSPMKGQSTYEQYF. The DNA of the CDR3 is TGTGCCAGCAGTCCTATGAAGGGACAGAGTACCTACGAGCAGTACTTC.

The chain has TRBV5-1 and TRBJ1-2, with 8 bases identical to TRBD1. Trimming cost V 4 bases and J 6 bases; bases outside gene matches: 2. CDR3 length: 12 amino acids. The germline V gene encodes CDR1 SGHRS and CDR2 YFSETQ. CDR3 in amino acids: CASSLDRDGYTF. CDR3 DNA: TGCGCCAGCAGCCTGGACAGGGATGGCTACACCTTC. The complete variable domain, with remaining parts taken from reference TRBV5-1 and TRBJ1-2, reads KAGVTQTPRYLIKTRGQQVTLSCSPISGHRSVSWYQQTPGQGLQFLFEYFSETQRNKGNFPGRFSGRQFSNSRSEMNVSTLELGDSALYLCASSLDRDGYTFGSGTRLTVV.

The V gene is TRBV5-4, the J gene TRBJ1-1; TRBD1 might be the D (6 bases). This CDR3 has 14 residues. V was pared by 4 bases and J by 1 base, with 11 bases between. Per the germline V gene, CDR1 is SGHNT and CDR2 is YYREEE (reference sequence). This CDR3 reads CASSTGMSNTEAFF. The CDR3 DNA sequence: TGTGCCAGCAGCACAGGGATGTCGAACACTGAAGCTTTCTTT.

For the CDR3, the DNA is TGCGCCAGCAGCTTGGACAGGGCTGCCTATGGCTACACCTTC. Encoded protein: CASSLDRAAYGYTF. The chain uses TRBV5-1 and TRBJ1-2, with D tentatively TRBD1 (6 bases). Germline CDR1 is SGHRS and CDR2 is YFSETQ. This CDR3 comprises 14 residues. Between the trimmed V and J ends, which lost 0 bases and 4 bases, there was a span of 10 bases.

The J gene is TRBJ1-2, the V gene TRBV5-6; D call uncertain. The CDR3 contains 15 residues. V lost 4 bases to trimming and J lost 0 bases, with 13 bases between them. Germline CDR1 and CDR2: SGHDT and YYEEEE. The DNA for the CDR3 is TGTGCCAGCAGCCTCGGGAGGCAATCTAACTATGGCTACACCTTC. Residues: CASSLGRQSNYGYTF.

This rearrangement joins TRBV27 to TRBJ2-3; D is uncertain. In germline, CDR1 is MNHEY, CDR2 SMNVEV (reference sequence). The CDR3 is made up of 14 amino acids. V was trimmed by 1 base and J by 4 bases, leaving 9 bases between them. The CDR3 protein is CASSLWAQPDTQYF. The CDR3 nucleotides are TGTGCCAGCAGTTTATGGGCCCAGCCAGATACGCAGTATTTT.

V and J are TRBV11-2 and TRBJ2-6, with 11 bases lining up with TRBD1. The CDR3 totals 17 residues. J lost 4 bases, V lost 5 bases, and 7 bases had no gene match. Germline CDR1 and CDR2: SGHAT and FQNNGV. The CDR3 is CASSGRTGGAGANVLTF. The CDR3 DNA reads TGTGCCAGCAGCGGACGGACAGGGGGCGCAGGGGCCAACGTCCTGACTTTC.

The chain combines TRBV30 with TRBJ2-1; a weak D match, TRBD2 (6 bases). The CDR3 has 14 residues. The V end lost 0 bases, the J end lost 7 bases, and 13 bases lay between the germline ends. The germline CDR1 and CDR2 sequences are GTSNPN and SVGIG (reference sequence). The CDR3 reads CAWSVGTHLNEQFF. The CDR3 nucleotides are TGTGCCTGGAGTGTAGGGACTCATCTAAATGAGCAGTTCTTC.

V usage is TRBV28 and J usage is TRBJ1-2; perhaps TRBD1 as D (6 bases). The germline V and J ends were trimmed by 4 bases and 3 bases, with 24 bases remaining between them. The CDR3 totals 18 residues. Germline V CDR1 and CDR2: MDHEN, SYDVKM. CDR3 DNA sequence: TGTGCCAGCAGTTCATACACGCTCGCCGGGACACCATACTATGGCTACACCTTC. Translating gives CASSSYTLAGTPYYGYTF.

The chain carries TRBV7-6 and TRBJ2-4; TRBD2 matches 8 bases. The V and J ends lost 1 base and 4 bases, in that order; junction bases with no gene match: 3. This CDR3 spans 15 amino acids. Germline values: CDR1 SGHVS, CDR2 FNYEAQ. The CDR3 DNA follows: TGTGCCAGCAGCTTAGGAGCTAGCGGGAAAAACATTCAGTACTTC. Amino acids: CASSLGASGKNIQYF.

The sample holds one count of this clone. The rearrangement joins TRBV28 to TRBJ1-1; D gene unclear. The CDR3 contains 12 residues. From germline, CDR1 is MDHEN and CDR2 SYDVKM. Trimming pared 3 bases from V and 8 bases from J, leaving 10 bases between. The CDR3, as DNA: TGTGCCAGCAGTTTGGTACGGGGAGAAGCTTTCTTT. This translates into CASSLVRGEAFF.

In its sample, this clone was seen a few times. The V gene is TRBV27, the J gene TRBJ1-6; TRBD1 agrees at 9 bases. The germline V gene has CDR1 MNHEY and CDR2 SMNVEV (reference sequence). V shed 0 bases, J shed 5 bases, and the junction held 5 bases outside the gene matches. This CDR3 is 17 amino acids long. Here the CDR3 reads CASSLSAGTGNNSPLHF. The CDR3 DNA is TGTGCCAGCAGTTTATCCGCAGGGACAGGGAATAATTCACCCCTCCACTTT.

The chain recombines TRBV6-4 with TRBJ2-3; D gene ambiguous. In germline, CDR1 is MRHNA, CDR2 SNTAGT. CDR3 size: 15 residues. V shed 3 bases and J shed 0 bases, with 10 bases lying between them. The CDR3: CASSERSISTDTQYF. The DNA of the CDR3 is TGTGCCAGCAGTGAGCGATCGATAAGCACAGATACGCAGTATTTT.

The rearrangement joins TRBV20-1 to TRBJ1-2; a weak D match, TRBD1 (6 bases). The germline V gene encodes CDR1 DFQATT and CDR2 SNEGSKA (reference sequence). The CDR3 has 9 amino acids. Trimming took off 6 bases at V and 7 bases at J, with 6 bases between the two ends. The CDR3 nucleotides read TGCAGTGCAGGGGGTGGCTACACCTTC. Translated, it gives CSAGGGYTF.

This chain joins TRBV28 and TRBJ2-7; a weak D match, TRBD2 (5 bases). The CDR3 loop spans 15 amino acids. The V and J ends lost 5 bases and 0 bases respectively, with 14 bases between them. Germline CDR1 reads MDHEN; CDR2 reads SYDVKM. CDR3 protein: CASSLRRRTSYEQYF. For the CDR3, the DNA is TGTGCCAGCAGTCTAAGACGGAGGACCTCCTACGAGCAGTACTTC.

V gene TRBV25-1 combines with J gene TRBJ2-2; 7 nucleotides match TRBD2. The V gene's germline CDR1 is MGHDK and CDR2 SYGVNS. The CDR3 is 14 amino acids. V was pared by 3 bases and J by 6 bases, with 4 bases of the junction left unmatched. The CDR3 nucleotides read TGTGCCAGCAGTGATTGGGAGGGGCCCGGGGAGCTGTTTTTT. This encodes CASSDWEGPGELFF.

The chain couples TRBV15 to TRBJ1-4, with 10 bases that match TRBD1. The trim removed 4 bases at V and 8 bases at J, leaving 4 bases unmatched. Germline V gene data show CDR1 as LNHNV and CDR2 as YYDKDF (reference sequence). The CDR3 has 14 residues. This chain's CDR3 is CATSTDRGREKLFF. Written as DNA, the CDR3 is TGTGCCACCAGCACTGACAGGGGGCGGGAAAAACTGTTTTTT. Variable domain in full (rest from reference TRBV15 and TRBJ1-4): DAMVIQNPRYQVTQFGKPVTLSCSQTLNHNVMYWYQQKSSQAPKLLFHYYDKDFNNEADTPDNFQSRRPNTSFCFLDIRSPGLGDTAMYLCATSTDRGREKLFFGSGTQLSVL.

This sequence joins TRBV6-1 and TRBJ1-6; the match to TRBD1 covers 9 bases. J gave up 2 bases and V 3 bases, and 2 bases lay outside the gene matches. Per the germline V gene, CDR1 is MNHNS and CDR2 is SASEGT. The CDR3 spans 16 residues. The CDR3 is CASSDRQGAYNSPLHF. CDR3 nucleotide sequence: TGTGCCAGCAGTGACCGACAGGGGGCCTATAATTCACCCCTCCACTTT.

In DNA form, the CDR3 reads TGTGCCAGCAGGCGAGCGGACGAATACGAGCAGTACTTC. Translating gives CASRRADEYEQYF. The chain has TRBV5-4 and TRBJ2-7; the D gene is possibly TRBD2 (5 bases). Germline assignment: CDR1 SGHNT and CDR2 YYREEE (reference sequence). This CDR3 has 13 amino acids. The ends were cut back, 5 bases at V and 4 bases at J, with 13 bases in the middle.

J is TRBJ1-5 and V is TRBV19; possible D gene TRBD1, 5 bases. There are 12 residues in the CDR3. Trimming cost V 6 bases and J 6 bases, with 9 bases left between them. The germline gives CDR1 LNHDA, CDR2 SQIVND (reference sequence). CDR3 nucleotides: TGTGCCAGTAGAGACAGTAGTCAGCCCCAGCATTTT. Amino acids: CASRDSSQPQHF.

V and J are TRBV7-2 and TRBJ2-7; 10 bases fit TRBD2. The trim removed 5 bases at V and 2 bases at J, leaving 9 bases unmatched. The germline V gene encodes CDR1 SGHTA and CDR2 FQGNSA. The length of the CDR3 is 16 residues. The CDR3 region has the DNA TGTGCCAGCAGCCCTCTAGCGGGAGCCTATACCTACGAGCAGTACTTC. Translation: CASSPLAGAYTYEQYF.

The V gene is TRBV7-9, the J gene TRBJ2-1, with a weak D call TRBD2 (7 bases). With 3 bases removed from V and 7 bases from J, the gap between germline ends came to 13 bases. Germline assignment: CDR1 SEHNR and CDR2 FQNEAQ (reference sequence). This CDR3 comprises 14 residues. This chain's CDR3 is CASSFHGGPNEQFF. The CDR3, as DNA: TGTGCCAGCAGCTTTCACGGGGGGCCGAATGAGCAGTTCTTC.